A single sample gave rise to the 22 T cell receptor beta chains below, sequenced in a study of blood T cell repertoires in COVID-19. Produced via immunoSEQ multiplex PCR; TCRdb's table is partial and in-frame only. The sample yields some 250,000 clones, approximately 86% seen once. The sequenced sample was peripheral blood. These receptors all come from a young man with active or convalescent COVID-19.

This clone was seen just once. J is TRBJ2-2 and V is TRBV7-2; possible D gene TRBD2, 7 bases. V dropped 6 bases and J dropped 4 bases, with 18 bases sitting between them. Looked up from germline, CDR1 is SGHTA and CDR2 is FQGNSA. The CDR3 is 16 residues long. The CDR3, as DNA: TGTGCCAGCAGAATAGGGCGGGGGACACTCACCGGGGAGCTGTTTTTT. Translating it yields CASRIGRGTLTGELFF. Drawing the rest from reference TRBV7-2 and TRBJ2-2, the complete variable domain is GAGVSQSPSNKVTEKGKDVELRCDPISGHTALYWYRQSLGQGLEFLIYFQGNSAPDKSGLPSDRFSAERTGGSVSTLTIQRTQQEDSAVYLCASRIGRGTLTGELFFGEGSRLTVL.

V gene TRBV20-1 combines with J gene TRBJ2-5, with 7 bases aligning to TRBD1. CDR3 length: 11 amino acids. Germline CDR1 DFQATT, CDR2 SNEGSKA (reference sequence). The CDR3 DNA reads TGCAGCGGGACAGTCCAAGAGACCCAGTACTTC. This encodes CSGTVQETQYF.

The genes are TRBV4-2 and TRBJ1-2; possibly TRBD1 for D (6 bases). CDR3 size: 15 residues. Germline V CDR1 and CDR2: LGHNA, YNFKEQ. The ends were cut back, 0 bases at V and 3 bases at J, with 11 bases in the middle. This chain's CDR3 is CASSQDNRVDYGYTF. The CDR3 nucleotides are TGTGCCAGCAGCCAAGATAACAGGGTAGACTATGGCTACACCTTC.

The CDR3 region has the DNA TGTGCCAGCGCCTTGGTAGGGGGGGCGAACACCGGGGAGCTGTTTTTT. It translates to CASALVGGANTGELFF. The chain is built from TRBV7-9 and TRBJ2-2; a possible D gene is TRBD2 (7 bases). The V end lost 8 bases, the J end lost 0 bases, and 16 bases lay between the germline ends. The CDR3 consists of 16 residues. Germline CDR1 SEHNR, CDR2 FQNEAQ (reference sequence).

V is TRBV7-3 and J is TRBJ1-1, with D hard to call. Trimming took off 5 bases at V and 4 bases at J, with 14 bases between the two ends. Germline values: CDR1 SGHTA, CDR2 FQGTGA. CDR3 length equals 14 residues. For the CDR3, the DNA is TGTGCCAGCAGCCCCTCAGGTAGCGGCACTGAAGCTTTCTTT. Protein sequence: CASSPSGSGTEAFF. Drawing the rest from reference TRBV7-3 and TRBJ1-1, the complete variable domain is GAGVSQTPSNKVTEKGKYVELRCDPISGHTALYWYRQSLGQGPEFLIYFQGTGAADDSGLPNDRFFAVRPEGSVSTLKIQRTERGDSAVYLCASSPSGSGTEAFFGQGTRLTVV.

The chain has TRBV13 and TRBJ1-4; unclear D gene. This CDR3 has 14 amino acids. V gave up 1 base and J gave up 5 bases, with 8 bases separating them. The germline V gene has CDR1 PRHDT and CDR2 FYEKMQ (reference sequence). The DNA for the CDR3 is TGTGCCAGCAGCTTAGCCTACAGAAATGAAAAACTGTTTTTT. As protein: CASSLAYRNEKLFF.

The rearrangement uses TRBV7-9 and TRBJ2-3; D is possibly TRBD2 (5 bases). Germline V gives CDR1 SEHNR, CDR2 FQNEAQ (reference sequence). Trimming pared 0 bases from V and 2 bases from J, leaving 6 bases between. The length of the CDR3 is 14 residues. The CDR3 spells CASSLALATDTQYF. The CDR3 nucleotides read TGTGCCAGCAGCTTAGCCCTAGCCACAGATACGCAGTATTTT.

This rearrangement joins TRBV3-1 (or the pseudogene TRBV3-2) to TRBJ2-2; 12 nucleotides agree with TRBD2. There are 18 residues in the CDR3. CDR1 LGHDT and CDR2 YNNKEL come from the germline V gene (reference sequence). J was trimmed by 1 base and V by 2 bases; bases with no gene match: 5. This CDR3 is CASSQRLAGAMNTGELFF. In DNA form, the CDR3 reads TGTGCCAGCAGCCAACGACTAGCGGGGGCTATGAACACCGGGGAGCTGTTTTTT.

This chain joins TRBV6-5 and TRBJ2-1; the match to TRBD2 covers 15 bases. Germline loops: CDR1 MNHEY, CDR2 SVGAGI. The CDR3 runs 15 residues. Trimming removed 6 bases from V and 8 bases from J; junction bases left unmatched: 5. CDR3 sequence (DNA): TGTGCCAGCAGCAGGACTAGCGGGGGGGCCCATGAGCAGTTCTTC. Translation: CASSRTSGGAHEQFF.

The V and J genes are TRBV13 and TRBJ2-7; 12 bases line up with TRBD2. This CDR3 is built from 16 residues. V trimming: 5 bases; J trimming: 2 bases; junction bases outside the gene matches: 7. CDR1 is PRHDT, CDR2 FYEKMQ, per germline (reference sequence). CDR3 in amino acids: CASSTKLAGGTYEQYF. The CDR3 coding sequence is TGTGCCAGCAGCACCAAACTAGCGGGGGGAACCTACGAGCAGTACTTC.

The V and J genes are TRBV10-3 and TRBJ2-7; D is possibly TRBD1 (6 bases). Germline V lookup: CDR1 ENHRY, CDR2 SYGVKD. V gave up 3 bases and J gave up 1 base, with 13 bases separating them. This CDR3 comprises 15 residues. CDR3 in DNA: TGTGCCATCAGTGAACCCCCGGGACAATCCTACGAGCAGTACTTC. Translation gives CAISEPPGQSYEQYF.

J is TRBJ2-3 and V is TRBV5-1; 9 bases match TRBD2. This CDR3 contains 15 residues. V lost 0 bases, J lost 6 bases, and 5 bases stayed unmatched. From germline, CDR1 is SGHRS and CDR2 YFSETQ. The CDR3 reads CASSLDSGGPDTQYF. The CDR3 coding sequence is TGCGCCAGCAGCTTGGACAGCGGGGGGCCGGATACGCAGTATTTT.

The chain joins TRBV6-6 to TRBJ2-7; 10 bases map to TRBD1. Per germline, CDR1 MNHNY and CDR2 SVGAGI (reference sequence). The CDR3 loop spans 15 amino acids. V trimming: 3 bases; J trimming: 2 bases; junction bases outside the gene matches: 4. This chain's CDR3 is CASSYRTGGTYEQYF. The DNA for the CDR3 is TGTGCCAGCAGTTATAGGACAGGGGGAACCTACGAGCAGTACTTC.

The V and J genes are TRBV7-6 and TRBJ2-2; maybe TRBD2 (5 bases). Germline CDR1 SGHVS, CDR2 FNYEAQ. V lost 6 bases to trimming and J lost 1 base, with 15 bases between them. CDR3 length: 16 amino acids. CDR3 DNA: TGTGCCAGCAGTTTTATTAGGACTGAGAACACCGGGGAGCTGTTTTTT. Translation gives CASSFIRTENTGELFF.

The V and J genes are TRBV4-2 and TRBJ1-3, with D unclear. V dropped 0 bases and J dropped 4 bases, with 13 bases sitting between them. Looked up from germline, CDR1 is LGHNA and CDR2 is YNFKEQ. The CDR3 is 16 amino acids. CDR3: CASSQDSEGDGNTIYF. CDR3 nucleotides: TGTGCCAGCAGCCAAGACAGCGAGGGTGACGGAAACACCATATATTTT.

The V gene is TRBV27, the J gene TRBJ2-1; tentatively, D is TRBD2 (7 bases). Germline lookup yields CDR1 MNHEY and CDR2 SMNVEV (reference sequence). V was shortened by 4 bases and J by 4 bases, with 17 bases between the two germline ends. This CDR3 has 16 residues. In DNA form, the CDR3 reads TGTGCCAGCAGTTCCCCGGGCGGGGGCCCTTACAATGAGCAGTTCTTC. This codes for CASSSPGGGPYNEQFF.

V is TRBV18 and J is TRBJ2-1; TRBD1 matches at 9 bases. CDR3 length: 16 amino acids. Germline V gene data show CDR1 as KGHSH and CDR2 as LQKENI. Trimming cost V 3 bases and J 8 bases; bases outside gene matches: 11. DNA of the CDR3: TGTGCCAGCTCACCCTTTGGGGACAGGGAATCGGATGAGCAGTTCTTC. This encodes CASSPFGDRESDEQFF.

The chain couples TRBV5-1 to TRBJ2-7; TRBD1 agrees at 7 bases. CDR1 and CDR2 from the germline V gene are SGHRS and YFSETQ. The CDR3 loop spans 16 amino acids. Trimming at V came to 0 bases and at J to 0 bases, leaving 6 bases not matched to a gene. CDR3 residues: CASSLGGQTFSYEQYF. CDR3 in DNA: TGCGCCAGCAGCTTGGGGGGACAGACGTTCTCCTACGAGCAGTACTTC.

The chain is built from TRBV9 and TRBJ1-1; D is ambiguous. Trimming left V 0 bases short and J 6 bases short, with 12 bases between. CDR3 size: 14 residues. Germline V gene data show CDR1 as SGDLS and CDR2 as YYNGEE. CDR3 residues: CASSVAGKPAEAFF. CDR3 DNA sequence: TGTGCCAGCAGCGTAGCCGGGAAGCCCGCTGAAGCTTTCTTT.

The J gene is TRBJ1-1, the V gene TRBV15, with D perhaps TRBD1 (5 bases). The CDR3 has 13 residues. Germline CDR1 is LNHNV and CDR2 is YYDKDF (reference sequence). The germline V and J ends were trimmed by 3 bases and 1 base, with 6 bases remaining between them. The chain's CDR3 is CATSSDRNTEAFF. In nucleotides, the CDR3 is TGTGCCACCAGCAGTGACAGGAACACTGAAGCTTTCTTT.

The J gene is TRBJ2-1, the V gene TRBV7-2; 12 positions match TRBD2. The CDR3 covers 16 residues. CDR1 SGHTA and CDR2 FQGNSA come from the germline V gene. V was pared by 5 bases and J by 4 bases, with 6 bases of the junction left unmatched. This CDR3 reads CASSPGGTSGYNEQFF. CDR3 bases: TGTGCCAGCAGCCCCGGCGGGACTAGCGGGTACAATGAGCAGTTCTTC.

CDR3 in DNA: TGTGCTAGTGGTTTGGTACTGGGCCCCACCGGAAACACCATATATTTT. The encoded protein is CASGLVLGPTGNTIYF. The chain is built from TRBV12-5 and TRBJ1-3; no definite D call. The V gene lost 0 bases and the J gene lost 4 bases, with 13 bases spanning the gap. This CDR3 contains 16 residues. In germline, CDR1 is LGHNT, CDR2 FRNRAP.